This is a list of T cell receptor beta chains from one sample in a study of T cells in Graves' hyperthyroidism and ophthalmopathy. TCRdb reprocessed the multiplex PCR reads with MiXCR, giving one entry per CDR3 protein. The repertoire consists of around 300,000 distinct CDR3 sequences, with approximately 20% occurring once and the leading ten covering roughly 60%. Source material: blood. The receptors derive from a man in his thirties or forties with Graves' ophthalmopathy. The CDR3 runs from the conserved cysteine through the conserved F or W. Each record gives: CDR3 protein, CDR3 DNA, CDR3 length, clone size, J gene, V gene, D gene. The D gene is left open where the match is weak. Rows may omit the clone size; those that give it use once, few, many or a size class.

cdr3_aa: CASSLSHNDTQYF
cdr3_nt: TGTGCCAGCAGTTTATCCCACAATGATACGCAGTATTTT
cdr3_length: 13
clone_size: .
j_call: TRBJ2-3
v_call: TRBV28
d_call: .

cdr3_aa: CAWSGGYRTDTQYF
cdr3_nt: TGTGCCTGGAGTGGGGGATATCGCACAGATACGCAGTATTTT
cdr3_length: 14
clone_size: .
j_call: TRBJ2-3
v_call: TRBV30
d_call: .

cdr3_aa: CASSLDRKSTDTQYF
cdr3_nt: TGTGCCAGCAGTTTAGACAGAAAAAGCACAGATACGCAGTATTTT
cdr3_length: 15
clone_size: .
j_call: TRBJ2-3
v_call: TRBV27
d_call: .

cdr3_aa: CASSYPVGGETQYF
cdr3_nt: TGTGCCAGCAGCTACCCCGTCGGAGGGGAGACCCAGTACTTC
cdr3_length: 14
clone_size: .
j_call: TRBJ2-5
v_call: TRBV7-9
d_call: .

cdr3_aa: CSVQGTVEQYF
cdr3_nt: TGCAGTGTTCAGGGGACGGTCGAGCAGTACTTC
cdr3_length: 11
clone_size: .
j_call: TRBJ2-7
v_call: TRBV20-1
d_call: .

cdr3_aa: CASSSLDEQFF
cdr3_nt: TGTGCCAGCAGCAGCCTGGATGAGCAGTTCTTC
cdr3_length: 11
clone_size: many
j_call: TRBJ2-1
v_call: TRBV27
d_call: .

cdr3_aa: CASSLGLAGVSEQYF
cdr3_nt: TGTGCCAGCAGCTTAGGGCTAGCGGGAGTTTCCGAGCAGTACTTC
cdr3_length: 15
clone_size: many
j_call: TRBJ2-7
v_call: TRBV7-9
d_call: TRBD2

cdr3_aa: CSVLTGYSNQPQHF
cdr3_nt: TGCAGCGTATTGACAGGGTATAGCAATCAGCCCCAGCATTTT
cdr3_length: 14
clone_size: .
j_call: TRBJ1-5
v_call: TRBV29-1
d_call: TRBD1

cdr3_aa: CASSIPGTGYGYTF
cdr3_nt: TGTGCCAGTAGTATACCCGGGACAGGCTATGGCTACACCTTC
cdr3_length: 14
clone_size: .
j_call: TRBJ1-2
v_call: TRBV19
d_call: TRBD1

cdr3_aa: CSVEGLGNIQYF
cdr3_nt: TGCAGCGTTGAAGGGCTGGGGAACATTCAGTACTTC
cdr3_length: 12
clone_size: .
j_call: TRBJ2-4
v_call: TRBV29-1
d_call: .

cdr3_aa: CASQDRGAGELFF
cdr3_nt: TGCGCCAGCCAGGACAGGGGGGCCGGGGAGCTGTTTTTT
cdr3_length: 13
clone_size: few
j_call: TRBJ2-2
v_call: TRBV10-2
d_call: TRBD1

cdr3_aa: CASSFPLGTSGNTGELFF
cdr3_nt: TGTGCCAGCAGTTTTCCTCTTGGGACTAGCGGGAACACCGGGGAGCTGTTTTTT
cdr3_length: 18
clone_size: few
j_call: TRBJ2-2
v_call: TRBV28
d_call: TRBD2

cdr3_aa: CASSLTRGTDTQYF
cdr3_nt: TGTGCCAGCAGTTTAACTAGGGGTACAGATACGCAGTATTTT
cdr3_length: 14
clone_size: .
j_call: TRBJ2-3
v_call: TRBV27
d_call: .

cdr3_aa: CASSKDRGYTDTQYF
cdr3_nt: TGTGCCAGCAGCAAGGACAGGGGTTACACAGATACGCAGTATTTT
cdr3_length: 15
clone_size: many
j_call: TRBJ2-3
v_call: TRBV9
d_call: TRBD1

cdr3_aa: CASSVGTSESSYNEQFF
cdr3_nt: TGTGCCAGCAGTGTGGGGACTAGCGAGAGCTCCTACAATGAGCAGTTCTTC
cdr3_length: 17
clone_size: few
j_call: TRBJ2-1
v_call: TRBV6-1
d_call: TRBD2

cdr3_aa: CASSLGGRQKTQYF
cdr3_nt: TGTGCCAGCAGCTTAGGGGGACGACAAAAGACCCAGTACTTC
cdr3_length: 14
clone_size: .
j_call: TRBJ2-5
v_call: TRBV11-1
d_call: .

cdr3_aa: CASSEAMGSRGTEAFF
cdr3_nt: TGTGCCAGCAGTGAAGCGATGGGGTCCCGAGGGACTGAAGCTTTCTTT
cdr3_length: 16
clone_size: many
j_call: TRBJ1-1
v_call: TRBV2
d_call: .

cdr3_aa: CASSPLDRGPNTEAFF
cdr3_nt: TGTGCCAGCTCACCACTAGACAGGGGCCCGAACACTGAAGCTTTCTTT
cdr3_length: 16
clone_size: many
j_call: TRBJ1-1
v_call: TRBV18
d_call: TRBD1

cdr3_aa: CASSFGTGEDTDTQYF
cdr3_nt: TGTGCCAGCAGTTTCGGGACAGGGGAAGACACAGATACGCAGTATTTT
cdr3_length: 16
clone_size: many
j_call: TRBJ2-3
v_call: TRBV12-3/TRBV12-4
d_call: TRBD1

cdr3_aa: CASSEGTSTEAFF
cdr3_nt: TGTGCCAGCAGCGAAGGCACCTCCACTGAAGCTTTCTTT
cdr3_length: 13
clone_size: many
j_call: TRBJ1-1
v_call: TRBV2
d_call: .

cdr3_aa: CASSQTSTGELFF
cdr3_nt: TGTGCCAGCAGCCAGACTTCCACCGGGGAGCTGTTTTTT
cdr3_length: 13
clone_size: .
j_call: TRBJ2-2
v_call: TRBV11-3
d_call: .

cdr3_aa: CASSFGQAGELFF
cdr3_nt: TGTGCCAGCAGCTTCGGACAGGCCGGGGAGCTGTTTTTT
cdr3_length: 13
clone_size: few
j_call: TRBJ2-2
v_call: TRBV9
d_call: TRBD1

cdr3_aa: CASSVEFGTSGRYEQFF
cdr3_nt: TGTGCCAGCAGCGTAGAGTTTGGGACTAGCGGGAGGTATGAGCAGTTCTTC
cdr3_length: 17
clone_size: .
j_call: TRBJ2-1
v_call: TRBV9
d_call: TRBD2

cdr3_aa: CASSQGGSQSSGNTIYF
cdr3_nt: TGTGCCAGCAGCCAAGGGGGGAGCCAGAGCTCTGGAAACACCATATATTTT
cdr3_length: 17
clone_size: .
j_call: TRBJ1-3
v_call: TRBV4-2
d_call: .

cdr3_aa: CASSESTGQGAWGYTF
cdr3_nt: TGTGCCAGCAGCGAATCTACCGGACAGGGGGCCTGGGGCTACACCTTC
cdr3_length: 16
clone_size: few
j_call: TRBJ1-2
v_call: TRBV11-2
d_call: TRBD1

cdr3_aa: CASSSMLTGGLAGANVLTF
cdr3_nt: TGTGCCAGCAGTTCGATGTTGACAGGGGGTCTGGCTGGGGCCAACGTCCTGACTTTC
cdr3_length: 19
clone_size: .
j_call: TRBJ2-6
v_call: TRBV6-5
d_call: TRBD1

cdr3_aa: CASSPGTGVTGELFF
cdr3_nt: TGCGCCAGCAGCCCCGGGACAGGGGTCACCGGGGAGCTGTTTTTT
cdr3_length: 15
clone_size: many
j_call: TRBJ2-2
v_call: TRBV5-1
d_call: TRBD1

cdr3_aa: CASSLAWNTEAFF
cdr3_nt: TGCGCCAGCAGCTTGGCCTGGAACACTGAAGCTTTCTTT
cdr3_length: 13
clone_size: many
j_call: TRBJ1-1
v_call: TRBV5-1
d_call: .

cdr3_aa: CASSQEPTSTSTDTQYF
cdr3_nt: TGTGCCAGCAGCCAAGAACCGACGAGTACTAGCACAGATACGCAGTATTTT
cdr3_length: 17
clone_size: many
j_call: TRBJ2-3
v_call: TRBV3-1
d_call: .

cdr3_aa: CASSPIAGGDRDEQFF
cdr3_nt: TGTGCCAGCAGCCCGATAGCGGGAGGGGATCGGGATGAGCAGTTCTTC
cdr3_length: 16
clone_size: few
j_call: TRBJ2-1
v_call: TRBV5-8
d_call: TRBD2

cdr3_aa: CSAPAASSYNSPLHF
cdr3_nt: TGCAGTGCTCCGGCAGCGAGCTCCTATAATTCACCCCTCCACTTT
cdr3_length: 15
clone_size: few
j_call: TRBJ1-6
v_call: TRBV20-1
d_call: .

cdr3_aa: CAISGGKEEKLFF
cdr3_nt: TGTGCCATCAGTGGGGGGAAGGAAGAAAAACTGTTTTTT
cdr3_length: 13
clone_size: .
j_call: TRBJ1-4
v_call: TRBV10-3
d_call: .